These 18 T cell receptor beta chains were all obtained from the same sample, sequenced in a study of T-cell reconstitution after alpha-beta-depleted transplantation in children. Preparation of the TCRbeta library was carried out with unique molecular identifiers. TCRdb itself ran the PCR reads through MiXCR, one entry per CDR3 protein. This sample carries about 200,000 distinct CDR3 sequences, 7.5% to 9.5% of them seen once, and the ten largest clones take 35% to 45%. Sequencing used PBMCs, mostly from graft donor cells, obtained 360 days after TCRalphabeta/CD19-depleted stem cell transplant. These receptors all come from a male patient under 10 years old who had a stem cell transplant for acute myeloid leukemia, so the T cells may come from the graft donor.

This clonotype was seen more than once but under ten times. V is TRBV25-1 and J is TRBJ2-3, with no clear D. The germline CDR1 and CDR2 sequences are MGHDK and SYGVNS. CDR3 length equals 14 residues. Trimming removed 4 bases at V and 3 bases at J, with 11 bases between. CDR3 nucleotides: TGTGCCAGCAGTGCACCTATTGTGACAGATACGCAGTATTTT. Protein product: CASSAPIVTDTQYF.

There are many counts of this clonotype. This chain uses TRBV18 with TRBJ2-7; D may correspond to TRBD1 or TRBD2 (6 bases each). The V end was cut by 3 bases, the J end by 3 bases, with 24 bases between. CDR3 length equals 18 residues. Germline V gives CDR1 KGHSH, CDR2 LQKENI. CDR3: CASSPGGMLGQTLYEQYF. The DNA of the CDR3 is TGTGCCAGCTCACCCGGGGGAATGCTCGGACAGACCCTCTACGAGCAGTACTTC.

This chain links TRBV2 with TRBJ2-7; 7 positions match TRBD1. There are 16 residues in the CDR3. The J segment lost 0 bases and the V segment lost 7 bases, leaving 12 bases of the junction unmatched. From germline, CDR1 is SNHLY and CDR2 FYNNEI. CDR3 residues: CASTITQGTSSYEQYV. The CDR3 nucleotides read TGTGCCAGCACTATCACACAGGGGACAAGCTCCTACGAGCAGTACGTC.

This clonotype was picked up many times. This chain connects TRBV28 to TRBJ1-1; the match to TRBD1 covers 7 bases. The V and J ends lost 3 bases and 4 bases, in that order; junction bases with no gene match: 2. Germline assignment: CDR1 MDHEN and CDR2 SYDVKM. CDR3 length: 13 amino acids. The CDR3 DNA follows: TGTGCCAGCAGTTTGAGGGGGCGCACTGAAGCTTTCTTT. Translated: CASSLRGRTEAFF.

There are many counts of this clonotype. This rearrangement joins TRBV7-9 to TRBJ2-3; D gene ambiguous. This CDR3 is built from 11 residues. The germline CDR1 and CDR2 sequences are SEHNR and FQNEAQ (reference sequence). Trimming removed 5 bases from V and 14 bases from J, with 14 bases in between. The CDR3 loop reads CASSEGAGRYF. CDR3 DNA sequence: TGTGCCAGCAGCGAAGGAGCCGGAAGGTATTTT. Filled out from reference TRBV7-9 and TRBJ2-3, the complete variable domain reads DTGVSQNPRHKITKRGQNVTFRCDPISEHNRLYWYRQTLGQGPEFLTYFQNEAQLEKSRLLSDRFSAERPKGSFSTLEIQRTEQGDSAMYLCASSEGAGRYFGPGTRLTVL.

This clonotype has a count of ten or more. The chain is built from TRBV20-1 and TRBJ2-4; 8 bases agree with TRBD1. The germline gives CDR1 DFQATT, CDR2 SNEGSKA (reference sequence). Trimming took 7 bases from V and 4 from J; bases not matched to a gene: 6. The CDR3 covers 13 residues. The CDR3 nucleotides are TGCAGTGTCGGGGGACAGGAGAAAAACATTCAGTACTTC. Amino acid sequence: CSVGGQEKNIQYF.

This clonotype appeared many times. The genes are TRBV20-1 and TRBJ1-4; D call uncertain. CDR1 and CDR2 (germline): DFQATT, SNEGSKA (reference sequence). V was cut by 0 bases and J by 10 bases, with 12 bases left in between. The CDR3 totals 13 residues. This CDR3 is CSARDLGSGKLFF. Written as DNA, the CDR3 is TGCAGTGCTAGAGATCTGGGGTCCGGAAAACTGTTTTTT.

This clonotype was recorded at least ten times. This rearrangement joins TRBV30 to TRBJ1-1; the D gene is possibly TRBD1 (6 bases). CDR3 length equals 11 residues. Trimming shortened V by 3 bases and J by 8 bases, and 10 bases separated the two germline ends. Germline V gene lookup returns CDR1 GTSNPN and CDR2 SVGIG (reference sequence). CDR3 region: CAWSRGSEAFF. CDR3 in DNA: TGTGCCTGGAGCAGGGGATCCGAAGCTTTCTTT. Variable domain in full (rest from reference TRBV30 and TRBJ1-1): SQTIHQWPATLVQPVGSPLSLECTVEGTSNPNLYWYRQAAGRGLQLLFYSVGIGQISSEVPQNLSASRPQDRQFILSSKKLLLSDSGFYLCAWSRGSEAFFGQGTRLTVV.

This clonotype was picked up a small number of times. CDR3 loop: CSVGGQGGMNTEAFF. DNA for the CDR3: TGCAGCGTTGGGGGCCAGGGGGGCATGAACACTGAAGCTTTCTTT. The gene calls are TRBV29-1 and TRBJ1-1; 7 bases agree with TRBD1. Trimming cost V 4 bases and J 0 bases; bases outside gene matches: 8. This CDR3 region has 15 residues. The germline V gene encodes CDR1 SQVTM and CDR2 ANQGSEA. Based on the CDR3 plus reference TRBV29-1 and TRBJ1-1, the full variable domain is SAVISQKPSRDICQRGTSLTIQCQVDSQVTMMFWYRQQPGQSLTLIATANQGSEATYESGFVIDKFPISRPNLTFSTLTVSNMSPEDSSIYLCSVGGQGGMNTEAFFGQGTRLTVV.

This clonotype was seen ten or more times. V gene TRBV2 combines with J gene TRBJ2-3; TRBD2 might be the D (6 bases). The CDR3 extends over 12 amino acids. Per germline, CDR1 SNHLY and CDR2 FYNNEI. Trimming cost V 5 bases and J 13 bases, with 16 bases left between them. CDR3 region: CASSTSTSSKYF. The CDR3 DNA reads TGTGCCAGCAGTACCTCGACTAGTTCAAAGTATTTT.

This clonotype occurred a few times. The rearrangement links TRBV7-6 to TRBJ1-5, with D possibly TRBD1 on 5 matching bases. The CDR3 is 15 amino acids. Trimming stripped 1 base from V and 3 bases from J, with 10 bases between. CDR1 and CDR2 from the germline V gene are SGHVS and FNYEAQ. The CDR3 region has the DNA TGTGCCAGCAGCTTAGAGGGACGCCTCAATCAGCCCCAGCATTTT. Its translation: CASSLEGRLNQPQHF.

This clonotype was seen repeatedly, ten times or more. This sequence joins TRBV12-3 or TRBV12-4 and TRBJ2-2; D gene unclear. Trimming took off 6 bases at V and 8 bases at J, with 13 bases between the two ends. The CDR3 totals 13 residues. This chain's CDR3 is CASRSPEWGELFF. The CDR3 DNA follows: TGTGCCAGCAGGTCCCCAGAGTGGGGGGAGCTGTTTTTT.

This clonotype was counted many times. This chain connects TRBV9 to TRBJ2-1; D possibly corresponds to TRBD1 (6 bases). Germline V CDR1 and CDR2: SGDLS, YYNGEE. Between the trimmed V and J ends, which lost 0 bases and 7 bases, there was a span of 14 bases. The CDR3 spans 15 residues. The chain's CDR3 is CASSVEGATGNEQFF. CDR3 in DNA: TGTGCCAGCAGCGTAGAGGGCGCTACAGGGAATGAGCAGTTCTTC.

This clonotype has a count of ten or more. The J gene is TRBJ2-7, the V gene TRBV21-1. TRBV21-1 is recorded as a pseudogene. The CDR3 totals 12 residues. CDR3 sequence: CASSRVAHEQYV. The CDR3 DNA reads TGTGCCAGCAGCAGGGTCGCCCACGAGCAGTACGTC.

The V call is TRBV29-1, the J call TRBJ2-1; TRBD2 matches 11 bases. The CDR3 consists of 14 residues. The germline V gene has CDR1 SQVTM and CDR2 ANQGSEA. V lost 7 bases to trimming and J lost 3 bases; unmatched junction nucleotides: 5. CDR3 sequence: CSAPTSGDYNEQFF. In DNA, the CDR3 is TGCAGCGCACCGACTAGCGGGGACTACAATGAGCAGTTCTTC.

The chain employs TRBV29-1 and TRBJ1-4; perhaps TRBD1 as D (6 bases). This CDR3 spans 13 amino acids. CDR1 is SQVTM, CDR2 ANQGSEA, per germline. V shed 4 bases and J shed 4 bases, with 10 bases lying between them. CDR3 in amino acids: CSVGQAINEKLFF. In nucleotides, the CDR3 is TGCAGCGTTGGACAGGCAATTAATGAAAAACTGTTTTTT.

This clonotype has just a few counts. The chain employs TRBV15 and TRBJ2-3; D is perhaps TRBD1 or TRBD2 (5 bases each). The ends were cut back, 3 bases at V and 2 bases at J, with 15 bases in the middle. CDR1 LNHNV and CDR2 YYDKDF come from the germline V gene (reference sequence). The CDR3 length is 16 residues. The CDR3 nucleotides read TGTGCCACCAGCAGTGACCCGGGACCGATCACAGATACGCAGTATTTT. Its translation: CATSSDPGPITDTQYF.

This clonotype was counted only a few times. V is TRBV6-5 and J is TRBJ1-4, with D unresolved. The V gene's germline CDR1 is MNHEY and CDR2 SVGAGI. V was cut by 0 bases and J by 8 bases, with 13 bases left in between. The CDR3 is made up of 15 amino acids. The CDR3 region is CASSYSGGVGEKLFF. Here the CDR3 DNA reads TGTGCCAGCAGTTACTCGGGCGGGGTTGGGGAAAAACTGTTTTTT.